The table lists the clone carrying this T cell receptor beta chain with a count of one. Its target is unknown. The CDR3 totals 18 residues. The V end was cut by 5 bases, the J end by 0 bases, with 22 bases between. Germline CDR1 is SEHNR and CDR2 is FQNEAQ (reference sequence). PCR primers comprised 60 Vbeta and 13 Jbeta primers. Generated by immunoSEQ multiplex PCR, the TCRdb table keeps only in-frame clones and is missing some. Of under 200,000 clones in the sample, approximately 86% were seen once. The data were obtained in a study of cytomegalovirus exposure and HLA in healthy donors. At the level of the study: Earlier, some 170 million T cells were analyzed, and 90 million to 140 million unique TCR beta sequences were found among them.

Points from the study as a whole: Later work showed greater clonal expansion in HLA-associated TCR beta chains than in equally common others. A later analysis found most CMV-associated TCR beta chains apparently HLA-restricted.

The chain links TRBV7-9 to TRBJ1-2; D is unresolved. This receptor was identified in a woman between 18 and 29 years old in good health and CMV-seronegative. Sequenced input: PBMCs. As DNA, the CDR3 is TGTGCCAGCAGCCTACGAAAACGTGGCTCCCTAGCTAACTATGGCTACACCTTC. Translation gives CASSLRKRGSLANYGYTF. Together with reference TRBV7-9 and TRBJ1-2, the CDR3 gives the full variable domain: DTGVSQNPRHKITKRGQNVTFRCDPISEHNRLYWYRQTLGQGPEFLTYFQNEAQLEKSRLLSDRFSAERPKGSFSTLEIQRTEQGDSAMYLCASSLRKRGSLANYGYTFGSGTRLTVV.